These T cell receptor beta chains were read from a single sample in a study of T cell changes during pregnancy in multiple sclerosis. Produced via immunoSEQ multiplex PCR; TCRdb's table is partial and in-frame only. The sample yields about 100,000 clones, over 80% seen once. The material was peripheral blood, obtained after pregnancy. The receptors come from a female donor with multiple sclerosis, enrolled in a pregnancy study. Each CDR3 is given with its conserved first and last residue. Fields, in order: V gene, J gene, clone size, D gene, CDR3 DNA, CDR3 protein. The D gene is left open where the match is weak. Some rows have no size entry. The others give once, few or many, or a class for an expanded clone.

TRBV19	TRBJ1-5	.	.	TGTGCCAGTAGTATACTTAAGGGCAGGGGTCATCAGCCCCAGCATTTT	CASSILKGRGHQPQHF
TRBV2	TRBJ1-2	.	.	TGTGCCAGCGGAGGTCCCTATGGCTACACCTTC	CASGGPYGYTF
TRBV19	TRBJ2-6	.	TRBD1	TGTGCCAGTAGTATGGGACAGGGGGCCAACGTCCTGACTTTC	CASSMGQGANVLTF
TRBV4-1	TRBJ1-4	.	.	TGCGCCAGCAGCCCCTTAGGGGGGGTCGTAACTAATGAAAAACTGTTTTTT	CASSPLGGVVTNEKLFF
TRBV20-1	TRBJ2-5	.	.	TGCAGTGCTAGATTTGTGGAGATCCAGTACTTC	CSARFVEIQYF
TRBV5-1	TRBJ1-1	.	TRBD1	TGCGCCAGCAGCTTCACCGGGACAGGCGTCATGAACACTGAAGCTTTCTTT	CASSFTGTGVMNTEAFF
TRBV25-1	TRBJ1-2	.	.	TGTGCCAGCAGTGGGGTAGGGGGCTATGGCTACACCTTC	CASSGVGGYGYTF
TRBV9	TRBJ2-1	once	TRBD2	TGTGCCAGCAGCGTAGTGGGAGCGGGAGTAGGCAATGAGCAGTTCTTC	CASSVVGAGVGNEQFF
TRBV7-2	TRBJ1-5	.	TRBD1	TGTGCCAGCAGCCCGACAGGGTCTACGAGCAATCAGCCCCAGCATTTT	CASSPTGSTSNQPQHF
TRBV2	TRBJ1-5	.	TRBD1	TGTGCCAGCCACAGGGGGAGCAATCAGCCCCAGCATTTT	CASHRGSNQPQHF
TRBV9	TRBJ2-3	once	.	TGTGCCAGCAGCCGAGAGAATACGCAGTATTTT	CASSRENTQYF
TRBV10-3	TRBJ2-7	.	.	TGTGCCATCGGGGGGAAATGGGGCCTCGAGCAGTACTTC	CAIGGKWGLEQYF
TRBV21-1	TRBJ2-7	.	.	TGTGCCAGCAGCAAGGGAGGGCCACCCTACGAGCAGTACTTC	CASSKGGPPYEQYF
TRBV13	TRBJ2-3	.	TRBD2	TGTGCCAGCAGCTTAGTTTTCGCCGGGAGGGCGTCTAGCACAGATACGCAGTATTTT	CASSLVFAGRASSTDTQYF
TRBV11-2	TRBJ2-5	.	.	TGTGCCAGCAGCTTAGATCGCCGACTAGTCCAAGAGACCCAGTACTTC	CASSLDRRLVQETQYF
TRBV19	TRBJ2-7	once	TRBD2	TGTGCCAGTAGTCCCGAGGGACTAGTCGCGTCCTACGAGCAGTACTTC	CASSPEGLVASYEQYF
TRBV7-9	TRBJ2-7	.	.	TGTGCCAGCAGCTTCTTTCTCCGTGGAGGGGGGGACGAGCAGTACTTC	CASSFFLRGGGDEQYF
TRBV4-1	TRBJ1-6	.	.	TGCGCCAGCAGCGTCTTGTATAATTCACCCCTCCACTTT	CASSVLYNSPLHF
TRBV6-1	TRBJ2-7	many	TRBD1	TGTGCCAGCAGTTCTGGCGACAGGGCCTACGAGCAGTACTTC	CASSSGDRAYEQYF
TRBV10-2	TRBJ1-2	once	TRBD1	TGCGCCAGCAGTGAGTCTTCAGGGGGCTGGGGCTACACCTTC	CASSESSGGWGYTF
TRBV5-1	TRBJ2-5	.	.	TGCGCCAGCAGCCTCCTGCGGCAAGAGACCCAGTACTTC	CASSLLRQETQYF
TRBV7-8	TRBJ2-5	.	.	TGTGCCAGCAGCCTCCCTTTGGGAGGTAGACAAAAAGAGACCCAGTACTTC	CASSLPLGGRQKETQYF
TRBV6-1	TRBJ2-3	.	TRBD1	TGTGCCAGCAGTGAAGGACAGGGGGCCCCAGATACGCAGTATTTT	CASSEGQGAPDTQYF
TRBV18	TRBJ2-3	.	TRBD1	TGTGCCAGCTCACCAATCCCCCAGGGGGCTAGCACAGATACGCAGTATTTT	CASSPIPQGASTDTQYF
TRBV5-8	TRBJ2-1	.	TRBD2	TGTGCCACCCACCTTATGAACGGGAGGGCCTACAATGAGCAGTTCTTC	CATHLMNGRAYNEQFF
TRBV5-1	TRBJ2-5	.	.	TGCGCCAGCAGCCCCCAGGGGGAGACCCAGTACTTC	CASSPQGETQYF
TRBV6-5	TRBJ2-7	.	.	TGTGCCAGCAGCCTGAGTACCTTCTACGAGCAGTACTTC	CASSLSTFYEQYF
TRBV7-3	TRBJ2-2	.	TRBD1	TGTGCCAGCAGCTTAAGAGCCAGGGGGCCCGGGGAGCTGTTTTTT	CASSLRARGPGELFF
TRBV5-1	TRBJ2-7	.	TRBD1	TGCGCCAGCAGCAGGGACAGGGCCAGCTCCTACGAGCAGTACTTC	CASSRDRASSYEQYF
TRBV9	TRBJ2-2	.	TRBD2	TGTGCCAGCAGCGTATTTTACCAGACTAGCGGGAGAGACGCCGGGGAGCTGTTTTTT	CASSVFYQTSGRDAGELFF
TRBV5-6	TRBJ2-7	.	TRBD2	TGTGCCAGCAGCGATTTGACTAGCGGGAGTTTCTACGAGCAGTACTTC	CASSDLTSGSFYEQYF
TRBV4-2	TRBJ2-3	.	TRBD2	TGTGCCAGCAGCCAAGAAGCGGGAGGGGCAGATACGCAGTATTTT	CASSQEAGGADTQYF
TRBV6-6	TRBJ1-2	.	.	TGTGCCACCCGACAGCCCCTTACCCCCTATGGCTACACCTTC	CATRQPLTPYGYTF
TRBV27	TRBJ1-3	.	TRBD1	TGTGCCAGCAGTAGGGGGCCTGGGGCTGGAAACACCATATATTTT	CASSRGPGAGNTIYF
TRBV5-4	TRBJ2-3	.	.	TGTGCCAGCAGCCCGGAGGTCCCAGATACGCAGTATTTT	CASSPEVPDTQYF
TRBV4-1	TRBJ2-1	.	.	TGCGCCAGCAGCCAAGAAGCAGGGGTGGTTGAGCAGTTCTTC	CASSQEAGVVEQFF
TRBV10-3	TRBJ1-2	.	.	TGTGCCATCAGTGAAACCGGAACTCAGGACATTCCTTCCTATGGCTACACCTTC	CAISETGTQDIPSYGYTF